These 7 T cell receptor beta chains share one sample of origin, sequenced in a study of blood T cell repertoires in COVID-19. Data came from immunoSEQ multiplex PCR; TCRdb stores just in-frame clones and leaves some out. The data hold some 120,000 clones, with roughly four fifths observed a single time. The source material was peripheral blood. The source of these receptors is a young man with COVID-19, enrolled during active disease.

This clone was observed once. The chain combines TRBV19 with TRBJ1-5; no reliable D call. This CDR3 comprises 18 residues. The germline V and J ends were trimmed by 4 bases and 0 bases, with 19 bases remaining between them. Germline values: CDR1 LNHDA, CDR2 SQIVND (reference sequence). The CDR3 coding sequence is TGTGCCAGTAGTAGAGAGACATCCGTCTTCTATAGCAATCAGCCCCAGCATTTT. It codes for CASSRETSVFYSNQPQHF.

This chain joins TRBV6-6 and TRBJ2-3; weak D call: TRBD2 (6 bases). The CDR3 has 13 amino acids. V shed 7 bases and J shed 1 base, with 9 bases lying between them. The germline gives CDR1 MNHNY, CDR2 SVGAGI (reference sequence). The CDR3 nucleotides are TGTGCCAGCAATACGGGGGGCACAGATACGCAGTATTTT. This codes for CASNTGGTDTQYF.

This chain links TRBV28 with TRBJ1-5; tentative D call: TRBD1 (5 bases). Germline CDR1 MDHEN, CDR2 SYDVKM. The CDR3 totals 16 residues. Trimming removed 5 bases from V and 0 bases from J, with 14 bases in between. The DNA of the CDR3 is TGTGCCAGCAGTGGGGGACTTACCTATAGCAATCAGCCCCAGCATTTT. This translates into CASSGGLTYSNQPQHF.

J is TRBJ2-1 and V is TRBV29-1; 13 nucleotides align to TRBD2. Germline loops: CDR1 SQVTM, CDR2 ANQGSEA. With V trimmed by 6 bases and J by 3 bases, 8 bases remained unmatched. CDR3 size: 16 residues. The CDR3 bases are TGCAGCGTGGTGGGACTAGCGGGAAGGTTCTACAATGAGCAGTTCTTC. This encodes CSVVGLAGRFYNEQFF.

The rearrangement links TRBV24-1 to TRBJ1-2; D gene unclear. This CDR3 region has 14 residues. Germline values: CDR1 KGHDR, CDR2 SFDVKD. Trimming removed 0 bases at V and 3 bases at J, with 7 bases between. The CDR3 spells CATSDLDGDYGYTF. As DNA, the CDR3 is TGTGCCACCAGTGATTTGGACGGGGACTATGGCTACACCTTC.

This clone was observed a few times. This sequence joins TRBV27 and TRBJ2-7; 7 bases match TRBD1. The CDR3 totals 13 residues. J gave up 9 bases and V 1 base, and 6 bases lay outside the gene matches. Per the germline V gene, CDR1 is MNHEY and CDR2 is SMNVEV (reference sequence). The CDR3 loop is CASSLLGQDRQYF. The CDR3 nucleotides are TGTGCCAGCAGTTTATTAGGACAGGATAGGCAGTACTTC.

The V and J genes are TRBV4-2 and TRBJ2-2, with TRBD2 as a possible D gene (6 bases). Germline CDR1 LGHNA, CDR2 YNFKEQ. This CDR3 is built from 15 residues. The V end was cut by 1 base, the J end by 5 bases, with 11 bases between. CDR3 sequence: CASSQGDRETGELFF. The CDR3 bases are TGTGCCAGCAGCCAAGGAGACCGGGAGACCGGGGAGCTGTTTTTT.